This paragraph covers one T cell receptor beta chain sequence. The CDR3 runs 15 residues. Trimming stripped 0 bases from V and 5 bases from J, with 13 bases between. In germline, CDR1 is SGHVS, CDR2 FNYEAQ. Profiling relied on immunoSEQ multiplex PCR, and the TCRdb table lists in-frame clones only, not all of them. There are 250,000 or so clones in the sample; roughly 88% occur only once, and under 4.5% lies in the top ten. The data stem from a study of blood T cell repertoires in COVID-19. In the study overall: Acute-phase and convalescent COVID-19 samples originated in the United States, Italy and Spain.

Exposed volunteers were people who met a COVID-19 case within 2 weeks before study entry. This clonotype was sampled from a woman in her 30s who had been exposed to COVID-19. The sample taken for sequencing was PBMCs or T cells enriched from blood (not recorded which). The chain employs TRBV7-6 and TRBJ2-5; no firm D call. CDR3 amino acids: CASSLAGSHEETQYF. Here the CDR3 DNA reads TGTGCCAGCAGCTTAGCCGGTAGCCATGAGGAGACCCAGTACTTC.